These T cell receptor beta chains were read from a single sample in a study of CD8 T cells in Susac syndrome. One entry per CDR3 protein, called by TCRdb with MiXCR from the immunoSEQ multiplex PCR reads. Of 200,000 to 250,000 distinct CDR3 sequences in the sample, around 93% were seen once. Source material: CD4+ T cells from PBMCs. The source of these receptors is a human donor with multiple sclerosis. Each CDR3 is given with its conserved first and last residue. The D gene is left open where the match is weak. Some rows have no size entry. The others give once, few or many, or a class for an expanded clone.

>NA|TRBJ2-7|NA|TRBV11-2
TGTGCCAGCAGCCCCCGCCCGGACAGACTCTACGAGCAGTACTTC
CASSPRPDRLYEQYF
>once|TRBJ1-4|TRBD1|TRBV19
TGTGCCAGCTCTAACGGCAGGGGGTTGGAGGAAAAACTGTTTTTT
CASSNGRGLEEKLFF
>once|TRBJ1-1|TRBD1|TRBV18
TGTGCCAGCTCACAGGACAGGGGAGATACTGAAGCTTTCTTT
CASSQDRGDTEAFF
>NA|TRBJ2-5|NA|TRBV6-5
TGTGCCAGCACTGGGTTCCAAGAGACCCAGTACTTC
CASTGFQETQYF
>NA|TRBJ2-7|NA|TRBV19
TGTGCCAGTAGTAAGGGGGGCTACGAGCAGTACTTC
CASSKGGYEQYF
>NA|TRBJ2-6|TRBD1|TRBV25-1
TGTGCCAGCAGTACAAGGACAGGGGCGAGCTCTGGGGCCAACGTCCTGACTTTC
CASSTRTGASSGANVLTF
>NA|TRBJ2-2|TRBD2|TRBV7-6
TGTGCCAGCAGCTTAGCCCTCGGCGGGGGGGTTCGGGGCACCGGGGAGCTGTTTTTT
CASSLALGGGVRGTGELFF
>NA|TRBJ2-3|NA|TRBV29-1
TGCAGCGTTGCGGTCACTGCTAACACAGATACGCAGTATTTT
CSVAVTANTDTQYF
>NA|TRBJ2-7|NA|TRBV10-2
TGCGCCAGCGCACGGGGCGCCTACGAGCAGTACTTC
CASARGAYEQYF
>NA|TRBJ2-7|NA|TRBV6-2/TRBV6-3
TGTGCCAGCAGTTACCAGACTGGGGGGCCCACCTACGAGCAGTACTTC
CASSYQTGGPTYEQYF
>NA|TRBJ1-4|NA|TRBV10-2
TGCGCCAGCAGTGTGAAGCTGGGGGAAAAACTGTTTTTT
CASSVKLGEKLFF
>NA|TRBJ2-2|NA|TRBV7-9
TGTGCCACCTCTCGGGTGGCGGCAAACACCGGGGAGCTGTTTTTT
CATSRVAANTGELFF
>NA|TRBJ2-6|TRBD1|TRBV27
TGTGCCAGCAGCGGACAGGGGATTCCTGGGGCCAACGTCCTGACTTTC
CASSGQGIPGANVLTF
>NA|TRBJ2-2|TRBD1|TRBV29-1
TGCAGCGCCGGACAGGGGGCAACGACCGGGGAGCTGTTTTTT
CSAGQGATTGELFF
>once|TRBJ2-7|TRBD1|TRBV28
TGTGCCAGCAGCCACCCTAGGGGACAGGGGGTCCAGGAGCAGTACTTC
CASSHPRGQGVQEQYF
>NA|TRBJ2-4|TRBD2|TRBV12-3/TRBV12-4
TGTGCCAGTGGGGTATTCGGATTAGCGGGAGGTGGAAACATTCAGTACTTC
CASGVFGLAGGGNIQYF
>NA|TRBJ1-2|NA|TRBV6-5
TGTGCCAGCAGTTCCTACGCAGGGGCAGGCTATGGCTACACCTTC
CASSSYAGAGYGYTF
>NA|TRBJ1-6|TRBD1|TRBV2
TGTGCCAGCACAAACCGGGACAGGGTCTTTCCACCCCTCCACTTT
CASTNRDRVFPPLHF
>NA|TRBJ2-2|NA|TRBV20-1
TGCAGTGTCCGGGGGTTCCAGGGAGCCCTCCGGGGCACCGGGGAGCTGTTTTTT
CSVRGFQGALRGTGELFF
>NA|TRBJ1-1|NA|TRBV9
TGTGCCAGCAGCGTAGCTACCATGAACACTGAAGTTTTCTTT
CASSVATMNTEVFF
>NA|TRBJ2-3|NA|TRBV11-2
TGTGCCAGCAGCTCAGTTCGGGGGTCCACAGATACGCAGTATTTT
CASSSVRGSTDTQYF
>NA|TRBJ2-2|NA|TRBV12-3/TRBV12-4
TGTGCCAGCACCCTTCTAGGTCGGACCGGGGAGCTGTTTTTT
CASTLLGRTGELFF
>NA|TRBJ1-1|NA|TRBV3-1
TGTGCCAGCAGCCAAGCTGTGGTAAACACTGAAGCTTTCTTT
CASSQAVVNTEAFF
>NA|TRBJ2-3|NA|TRBV5-1
TGCGCCAGCAATAGGGCGGATACGCAGTATTTT
CASNRADTQYF
>NA|TRBJ2-1|NA|TRBV4-1
TGCGCCAGCAGCCAAGAGTTCTACAGCAGCTCCTACAATGAGCAGTTCTTC
CASSQEFYSSSYNEQFF
>NA|TRBJ1-2|NA|TRBV5-4
TGTGCCAGCAGCTTGTATAGTCTGGCTAACTATGGCTACACCTTC
CASSLYSLANYGYTF
>NA|TRBJ2-1|NA|TRBV20-1
TGCAGTGCTATGGGGGGTGGGAATGAGCAGTTCTTC
CSAMGGGNEQFF
>NA|TRBJ2-1|TRBD2|TRBV12-3/TRBV12-4
TGTGCCAGCAGACCTCGACTAGCGGGAGAATCAGGTCGATACAATGAGCAGTTCTTC
CASRPRLAGESGRYNEQFF
>NA|TRBJ2-7|TRBD1|TRBV5-1
TGCGCCAGCAGCGAACAGGGGGCCGAGCAGTACTTC
CASSEQGAEQYF
>NA|TRBJ2-5|NA|TRBV19
TGTGCCAGTAGTATGTCGGAACCGCAGACCCAGTACTTC
CASSMSEPQTQYF
>NA|TRBJ1-5|NA|TRBV6-1
TGTGCCAGCACCGAGACAGTTTATAGCAATCAGCCCCAGCATTTT
CASTETVYSNQPQHF
>once|TRBJ2-5|NA|TRBV5-1
TGCGCCAGCAGCTTGAATCTGAAAGAGACCCAGTACTTC
CASSLNLKETQYF
>NA|TRBJ1-2|NA|TRBV19
TGTGCCAGTACGGGAATCAGCCTGGACAAGTCAGGCTACACCTTC
CASTGISLDKSGYTF
>NA|TRBJ2-7|NA|TRBV20-1
TGCAGTGCCCCCACCAGGAGTCTCGAGCAGTACTTC
CSAPTRSLEQYF
>NA|TRBJ2-1|TRBD2|TRBV2
TGTGCCAGCAGTGAACGGCGGGGGGGCTCTTACAATGAGCAGTTCTTC
CASSERRGGSYNEQFF
>NA|TRBJ1-4|TRBD1|TRBV30
TGTGCCTGGAGTAAGGACAGGGGGAATGAAAAACTGTTTTTT
CAWSKDRGNEKLFF
>once|TRBJ1-6|NA|TRBV3-1
TGTGCCAGCAGCCAAGGCGCCGGAAAAAATTCACCCCTCCACTTT
CASSQGAGKNSPLHF
>NA|TRBJ1-1|NA|TRBV9
TGTGCCAGCAGCGTAGAGATCGATCGGGGCACTGAAGCTTTCTTT
CASSVEIDRGTEAFF
>NA|TRBJ1-2|NA|TRBV30
TGTGCCTGGAGTGTCCTCGATGGCTACACCTTC
CAWSVLDGYTF
>NA|TRBJ2-2|NA|TRBV3-1
TGTGCCAGCAGCGAACTCCCTAGGACACCCAAAAACACCGGGGAGCTGTTTTTT
CASSELPRTPKNTGELFF
>NA|TRBJ1-1|NA|TRBV4-2
TGTGCCAGCAGCCAAGGGCTAGGCAGGGGTTGGAGGAACACTGAAGCTTTCTTT
CASSQGLGRGWRNTEAFF
>NA|TRBJ2-5|NA|TRBV6-1
TGTGCCAGCAGTGAAGGCGGCTGGGGGGAGGAGACCCAGTACTTC
CASSEGGWGEETQYF
>NA|TRBJ1-2|NA|TRBV3-1
TGTGCCAGCAGCCAAAAAGCCAGCGACTATGGCTACACCTTC
CASSQKASDYGYTF
>NA|TRBJ2-7|NA|TRBV7-9
TGTGCCAGCACTCTGGGTCAGGCCTTCTCCTACGAGCAGTACTTC
CASTLGQAFSYEQYF
>NA|TRBJ1-1|NA|TRBV27
TGTGCCAGCAGTTTAATGGGGAGGGCTGAAGCTTTCTTT
CASSLMGRAEAFF
>NA|TRBJ2-5|NA|TRBV20-1
TGCAGTGCTATACGGACTGGCGAAGAGACCCAGTACTTC
CSAIRTGEETQYF
>NA|TRBJ2-3|NA|TRBV24-1
TGTGCCACCAGTGACCCTAGGACGGCCACAGATACGCAGTATTTT
CATSDPRTATDTQYF
>NA|TRBJ2-2|TRBD1|TRBV7-9
TGTGCCAGCACCCGGACAGGGGCCACCGGGGAGCTGTTTTTT
CASTRTGATGELFF
>once|TRBJ1-3|NA|TRBV27
TGTGCCAGCAGTTTATATGGGTCCTCTGGAAACACCATATATTTT
CASSLYGSSGNTIYF
>once|TRBJ2-5|NA|TRBV29-1
TGCAGCGCCTCCGGGACACAGGGTGGGGAGACCCAGTACTTC
CSASGTQGGETQYF
>NA|TRBJ2-2|NA|TRBV30
TGTGCCTGGAACGAGGGAGTCAGCACCGGGGAGCTGTTTTTT
CAWNEGVSTGELFF